A single sample is the source of the 8 T cell receptor beta chains below, sequenced in a study of blood T cell repertoires in COVID-19. Produced via immunoSEQ multiplex PCR; TCRdb's table is partial and in-frame only. The sample consists of hundreds of thousands of clones, approximately 85% of them appearing once. The specimen was PBMCs or T cells enriched from blood (not recorded which). These receptors all stem from a woman in her twenties or thirties who had recovered from COVID-19.

The V gene is TRBV4-2, the J gene TRBJ1-5; no firm D call. CDR3 size: 16 residues. V was shortened by 0 bases and J by 0 bases, with 9 bases between the two germline ends. Germline V gives CDR1 LGHNA, CDR2 YNFKEQ. The CDR3: CASSQDQANSNQPQHF. The DNA of the CDR3 is TGTGCCAGCAGCCAAGATCAGGCGAATAGCAATCAGCCCCAGCATTTT.

J is TRBJ2-1 and V is TRBV28; 14 nucleotides line up with TRBD2. Germline V gene data show CDR1 as MDHEN and CDR2 as SYDVKM. V gave up 3 bases and J gave up 6 bases; unmatched junction bases: 13. The CDR3 is 19 amino acids. CDR3: CASSLDLGLAGVSLNEQFF. CDR3 bases: TGTGCCAGCAGTTTGGACCTGGGACTAGCGGGAGTTAGTCTCAATGAGCAGTTCTTC.

J is TRBJ2-7 and V is TRBV2; D possibly corresponds to TRBD2 (7 bases). Germline assignment: CDR1 SNHLY and CDR2 FYNNEI. The V end lost 10 bases, the J end lost 13 bases, and 17 bases lay between the germline ends. The CDR3 loop spans 10 amino acids. CDR3 protein: CATARGALYF. CDR3 coding DNA: TGTGCCACCGCCCGGGGGGCACTATACTTC.

This rearrangement joins TRBV27 to TRBJ2-1; no clear D. The CDR3 runs to 13 residues. Trimming left V 0 bases short and J 10 bases short, with 10 bases between. Germline assignment: CDR1 MNHEY and CDR2 SMNVEV (reference sequence). CDR3: CASSLSYLVEQFF. CDR3 coding DNA: TGTGCCAGCAGTTTATCGTACCTAGTCGAGCAGTTCTTC.

The rearrangement joins TRBV28 to TRBJ2-4, with D perhaps TRBD1 (6 bases). The CDR3 contains 14 residues. V lost 4 bases to trimming and J lost 7 bases, with 14 bases between them. CDR1 and CDR2 (germline): MDHEN, SYDVKM. The CDR3 bases are TGTGCCAGCAGTTCCAATATCCAGGGGAACATTCAGTACTTC. It yields the protein CASSSNIQGNIQYF.

This chain connects TRBV7-8 to TRBJ1-1, with D unresolved. There are 14 residues in the CDR3. In germline, CDR1 is SGHVS, CDR2 FQNEAQ. The germline V and J ends were trimmed by 4 bases and 3 bases, with 12 bases remaining between them. CDR3 in DNA: TGTGCCAGCAGCTCACTCGATTGGTACACTGAAGCTTTCTTT. It specifies CASSSLDWYTEAFF.

The V and J genes are TRBV19 and TRBJ1-1, with a tentative D call TRBD1 (5 bases). Deletions cut 5 bases from V and 4 bases from J, with 23 bases between. Per germline, CDR1 LNHDA and CDR2 SQIVND (reference sequence). CDR3 size: 17 residues. The CDR3 DNA is TGTGCCAGTAGTCCCCGGACGACCCGAACAAGGGGCACTGAAGCTTTCTTT. Encoded protein: CASSPRTTRTRGTEAFF. Supplemented by reference TRBV19 and TRBJ1-1, the full variable domain reads DGGITQSPKYLFRKEGQNVTLSCEQNLNHDAMYWYRQDPGQGLRLIYYSQIVNDFQKGDIAEGYSVSREKKESFPLTVTSAQKNPTAFYLCASSPRTTRTRGTEAFFGQGTRLTVV.

The chain links TRBV5-1 to TRBJ1-2; D may be TRBD1 (6 bases). From germline, CDR1 is SGHRS and CDR2 YFSETQ. Trimming left V 4 bases short and J 7 bases short, with 20 bases between. This CDR3 region has 15 residues. The CDR3 loop reads CASSPQGLGPGGYTF. CDR3 coding DNA: TGCGCCAGCAGCCCTCAGGGGTTAGGGCCCGGTGGCTACACCTTC. The full variable domain, completed using reference TRBV5-1 and TRBJ1-2, is KAGVTQTPRYLIKTRGQQVTLSCSPISGHRSVSWYQQTPGQGLQFLFEYFSETQRNKGNFPGRFSGRQFSNSRSEMNVSTLELGDSALYLCASSPQGLGPGGYTFGSGTRLTVV.